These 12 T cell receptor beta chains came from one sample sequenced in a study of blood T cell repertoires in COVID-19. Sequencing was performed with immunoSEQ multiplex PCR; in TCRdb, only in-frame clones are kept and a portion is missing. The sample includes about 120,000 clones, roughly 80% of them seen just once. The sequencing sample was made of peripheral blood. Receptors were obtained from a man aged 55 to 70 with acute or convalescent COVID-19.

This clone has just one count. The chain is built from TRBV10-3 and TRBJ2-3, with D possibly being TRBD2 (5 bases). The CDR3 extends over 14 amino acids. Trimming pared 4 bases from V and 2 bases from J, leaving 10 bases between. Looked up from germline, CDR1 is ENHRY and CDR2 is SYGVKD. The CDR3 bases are TGTGCCATCAGTGGGGAGCTACCCACAGATACGCAGTATTTT. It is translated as CAISGELPTDTQYF.

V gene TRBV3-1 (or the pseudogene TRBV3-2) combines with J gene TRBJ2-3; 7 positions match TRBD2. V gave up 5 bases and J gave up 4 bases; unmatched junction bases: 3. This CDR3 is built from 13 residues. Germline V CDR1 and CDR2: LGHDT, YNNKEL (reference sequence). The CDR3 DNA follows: TGTGCCAGCAGCGGGGGGGAGGCAGATACGCAGTATTTT. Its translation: CASSGGEADTQYF.

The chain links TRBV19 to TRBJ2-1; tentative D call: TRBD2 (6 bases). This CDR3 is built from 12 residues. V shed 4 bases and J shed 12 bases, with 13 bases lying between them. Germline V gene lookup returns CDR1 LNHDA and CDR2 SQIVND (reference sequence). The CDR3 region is CASSTSWGGQFF. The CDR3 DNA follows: TGTGCCAGTAGTACTTCTTGGGGAGGGCAGTTCTTC.

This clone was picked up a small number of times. CDR3 residues: CAWSPNAETGYTF. The DNA of the CDR3 is TGTGCCTGGAGTCCAAACGCGGAGACTGGCTACACCTTC. The V gene is TRBV30, the J gene TRBJ1-2; D gene unclear. Germline-derived CDR1 and CDR2 are GTSNPN and SVGIG (reference sequence). V was shortened by 2 bases and J by 7 bases, with 14 bases between the two germline ends. The CDR3 contains 13 residues.

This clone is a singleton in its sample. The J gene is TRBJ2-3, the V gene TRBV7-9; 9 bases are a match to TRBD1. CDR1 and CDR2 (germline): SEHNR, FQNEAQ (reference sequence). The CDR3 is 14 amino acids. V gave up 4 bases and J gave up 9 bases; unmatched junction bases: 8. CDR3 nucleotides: TGTGCCAGCAGCTCACTTTACAGGGGGCAAACGCAGTATTTT. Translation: CASSSLYRGQTQYF.

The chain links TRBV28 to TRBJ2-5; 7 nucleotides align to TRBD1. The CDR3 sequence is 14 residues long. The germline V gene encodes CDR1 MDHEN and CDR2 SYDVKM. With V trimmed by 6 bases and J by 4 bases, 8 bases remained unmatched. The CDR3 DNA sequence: TGTGCCAGCAGGGTACGACAGGGCGCAGAGACCCAGTACTTC. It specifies CASRVRQGAETQYF.

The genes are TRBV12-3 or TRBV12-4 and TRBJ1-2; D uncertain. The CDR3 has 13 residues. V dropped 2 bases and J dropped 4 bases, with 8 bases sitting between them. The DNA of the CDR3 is TGTGCCAGCAGTTTATCGGGTTTCTATGGCTACACCTTC. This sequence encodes CASSLSGFYGYTF.

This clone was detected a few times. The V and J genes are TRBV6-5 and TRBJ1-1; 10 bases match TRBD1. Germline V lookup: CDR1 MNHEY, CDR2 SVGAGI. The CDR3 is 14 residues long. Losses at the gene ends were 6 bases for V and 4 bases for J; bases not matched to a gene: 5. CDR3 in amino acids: CASRGDRGGTEAFF. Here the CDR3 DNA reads TGTGCCAGCAGGGGGGACAGGGGTGGCACTGAAGCTTTCTTT.

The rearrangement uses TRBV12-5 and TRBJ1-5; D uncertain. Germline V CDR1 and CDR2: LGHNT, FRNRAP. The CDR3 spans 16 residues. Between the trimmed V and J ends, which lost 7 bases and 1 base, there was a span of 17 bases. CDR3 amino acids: CASALGSLQSNQPQHF. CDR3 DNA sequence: TGTGCTAGTGCCTTGGGTTCGTTACAGAGCAATCAGCCCCAGCATTTT.

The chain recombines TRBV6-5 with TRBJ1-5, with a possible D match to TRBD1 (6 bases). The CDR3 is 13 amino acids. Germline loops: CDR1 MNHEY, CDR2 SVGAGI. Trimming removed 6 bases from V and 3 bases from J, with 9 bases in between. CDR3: CASRDSPNQPQHF. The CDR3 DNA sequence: TGTGCCAGCAGGGACAGTCCCAATCAGCCCCAGCATTTT.

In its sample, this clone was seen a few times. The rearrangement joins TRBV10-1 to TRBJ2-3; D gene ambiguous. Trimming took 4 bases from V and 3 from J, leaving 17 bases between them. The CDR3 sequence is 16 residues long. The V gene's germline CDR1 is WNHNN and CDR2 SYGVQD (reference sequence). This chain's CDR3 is CASSGLLGSRTDTQYF. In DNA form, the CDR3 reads TGCGCCAGCAGTGGGCTACTCGGATCTAGGACAGATACGCAGTATTTT.

The CDR3 region is CASSKSHRGGGDTEAFF. The CDR3 bases are TGTGCCAGCAGCAAATCGCACCGGGGGGGAGGGGACACTGAAGCTTTCTTT. The chain carries TRBV21-1 and TRBJ1-1. TRBV21-1 is termed a pseudogene. The CDR3 covers 17 residues.